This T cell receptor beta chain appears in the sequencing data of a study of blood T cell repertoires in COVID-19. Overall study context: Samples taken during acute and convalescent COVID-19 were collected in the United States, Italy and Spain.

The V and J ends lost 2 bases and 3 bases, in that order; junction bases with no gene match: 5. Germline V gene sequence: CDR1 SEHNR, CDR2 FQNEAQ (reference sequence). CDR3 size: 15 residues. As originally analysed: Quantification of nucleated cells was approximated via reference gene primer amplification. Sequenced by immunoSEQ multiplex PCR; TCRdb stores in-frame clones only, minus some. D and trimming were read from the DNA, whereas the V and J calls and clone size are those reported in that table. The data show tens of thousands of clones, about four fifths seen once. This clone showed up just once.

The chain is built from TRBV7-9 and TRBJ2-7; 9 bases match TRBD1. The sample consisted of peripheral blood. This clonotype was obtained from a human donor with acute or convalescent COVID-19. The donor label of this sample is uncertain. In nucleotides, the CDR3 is TGTGCCAGCAGCTTATTGGGACAGGGTCTCTACGAGCAGTACTTC. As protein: CASSLLGQGLYEQYF.